A selection of T cell receptor beta chains follows, all from one sample in a study of blood T cell repertoires in COVID-19. Here immunoSEQ multiplex PCR was the method, and the copy in TCRdb shows in-frame clones only, minus some. Altogether under 350,000 clones are present, around 90% being singletons, with the ten largest covering around 1.4%. Sequencing was carried out using peripheral blood. The receptors originated from a man aged 65 to 85 with acute or convalescent COVID-19. Each CDR3 is given with its conserved first and last residue. D genes are given only for firm matches. Clone size is not always given. Where it is, it says once, few, many or a class for expanded clones.

clone_size	j_call	cdr3_length	v_call	d_call	cdr3_aa	cdr3_nt
.	TRBJ1-1	12	TRBV10-3	.	CAISERGYEAFF	TGTGCCATCAGTGAAAGGGGATATGAAGCTTTCTTT
.	TRBJ1-2	14	TRBV7-6	TRBD1	CASSLGGQGYGYTF	TGTGCCAGCAGCTTAGGAGGACAGGGCTATGGCTACACCTTC
.	TRBJ2-6	14	TRBV19	.	CASRPGPGANVLTF	TGTGCCAGCCGGCCAGGGCCTGGGGCCAACGTCCTGACTTTC
.	TRBJ1-5	14	TRBV24-1	.	CATSDSGANQPQHF	TGTGCCACCAGTGATTCAGGGGCAAATCAGCCCCAGCATTTT
.	TRBJ1-5	14	TRBV10-2	.	CASSLGRAAQPQHF	TGCGCCAGCAGTTTAGGTAGAGCGGCCCAGCCCCAGCATTTT
once	TRBJ2-7	14	TRBV10-3	TRBD1	CAISEMTGSGEQYF	TGTGCCATCAGTGAAATGACAGGGTCTGGCGAGCAGTACTTC
.	TRBJ2-1	13	TRBV15	.	CATSSGPGAEQFF	TGTGCCACCAGCAGTGGCCCAGGGGCTGAGCAGTTCTTC
few	TRBJ2-7	17	TRBV10-1	.	CASRELELSISAYEQYF	TGCGCCAGCAGGGAGCTAGAGTTGTCCATATCTGCCTACGAGCAGTACTTC
.	TRBJ2-7	15	TRBV5-1	.	CASSPDLVSSYEQYF	TGCGCCAGCAGCCCAGACTTGGTAAGCTCCTACGAGCAGTACTTC
.	TRBJ2-7	17	TRBV11-2	TRBD2	CASSLGGGLAGVNEQYF	TGTGCCAGCAGCTTAGGGGGGGGACTAGCGGGAGTAAACGAGCAGTACTTC
once	TRBJ2-5	14	TRBV6-2/TRBV6-3	.	CASSFQLFQETQYF	TGTGCCAGCAGTTTCCAACTCTTCCAAGAGACCCAGTACTTC
few	TRBJ2-1	15	TRBV5-6	TRBD1	CASSAGGNSYNEQFF	TGTGCCAGCAGCGCAGGGGGAAACTCCTACAATGAGCAGTTCTTC
.	TRBJ1-6	13	TRBV6-2/TRBV6-3	.	CASSSTRNSPLHF	TGTGCCAGCAGTTCCACTCGGAATTCACCCCTCCACTTT
.	TRBJ1-1	14	TRBV6-6	.	CASSYPEAGTEAFF	TGTGCCAGCAGTTACCCAGAGGCGGGCACTGAAGCTTTCTTT
.	TRBJ1-4	15	TRBV5-1	TRBD1	CASSGGTGANEKLFF	TGCGCCAGCAGCGGGGGGACAGGGGCAAATGAAAAACTGTTTTTT
.	TRBJ2-5	14	TRBV5-1	TRBD1	CASSSLTGQETQYF	TGCGCCAGCAGCTCCCTGACAGGGCAAGAGACCCAGTACTTC
.	TRBJ1-6	15	TRBV9	.	CASSAMSSYNSPLHF	TGTGCCAGCAGCGCTATGAGCTCCTATAATTCACCCCTCCACTTT
.	TRBJ2-2	15	TRBV6-5	TRBD2	CASARTSGIVGELFF	TGTGCCAGCGCGCGGACTAGCGGGATAGTAGGGGAGCTGTTTTTT
.	TRBJ2-3	15	TRBV10-3	.	CAISESRGSTDTQYF	TGTGCCATCAGTGAGTCTAGGGGGAGCACAGATACGCAGTATTTT
.	TRBJ1-4	15	TRBV28	TRBD1	CASLSLQGAGEKLFF	TGTGCCAGCCTAAGTCTGCAGGGGGCTGGTGAAAAACTGTTTTTT
.	TRBJ1-2	14	TRBV30	.	CAWSVRSGRGGYTF	TGTGCCTGGAGTGTAAGATCCGGGCGAGGGGGCTACACCTTC
few	TRBJ2-5	14	TRBV5-1	TRBD1	CASSMGQGEETQYF	TGCGCCAGCAGTATGGGACAGGGAGAAGAGACCCAGTACTTC
.	TRBJ2-7	14	TRBV24-1	TRBD1	CATSGTTGRYEQYF	TGTGCCACCAGTGGAACGACAGGGCGGTACGAGCAGTACTTC
.	TRBJ1-3	13	TRBV12-3/TRBV12-4	.	CASSPLSGNTIYF	TGTGCCAGCAGTCCACTCTCTGGAAACACCATATATTTT
.	TRBJ1-5	15	TRBV6-5	.	CASRAEEGYNQPQHF	TGTGCCAGCAGGGCGGAAGAGGGTTACAATCAGCCCCAGCATTTT
few	TRBJ1-6	16	TRBV4-2	TRBD1	CASSQAEDRANSPLHF	TGTGCCAGCAGCCAAGCCGAGGACAGGGCCAATTCACCCCTCCACTTT
once	TRBJ1-2	14	TRBV6-5	.	CASKPPLQGYGYTF	TGTGCCAGCAAACCTCCTTTGCAGGGTTATGGCTACACCTTC
.	TRBJ2-7	15	TRBV7-2	TRBD2	CASSSGTSRSYEQYF	TGTGCCAGCAGCTCCGGGACTAGCCGTTCCTACGAGCAGTACTTC
.	TRBJ2-2	18	TRBV7-9	TRBD2	CASSGRLAGGLGTGELFF	TGTGCCAGCAGCGGGCGTCTAGCGGGAGGATTGGGCACCGGGGAGCTGTTTTTT
.	TRBJ2-5	16	TRBV10-1	TRBD1	CASSGYRDRDVATQYF	TGCGCCAGCAGTGGCTACCGGGACAGGGATGTTGCGACCCAGTACTTC
.	TRBJ2-6	17	TRBV5-1	.	CASSLVESNSGANVLTF	TGCGCCAGCAGCTTGGTTGAGTCTAACTCTGGGGCCAACGTCCTGACTTTC
.	TRBJ1-2	14	TRBV20-1	.	CSASRVQGSYGYTF	TGCAGTGCTAGTAGAGTCCAGGGGAGCTATGGCTACACCTTC
.	TRBJ2-1	15	TRBV11-2	TRBD2	CASSFGLGSYNEQFF	TGTGCCAGCAGCTTTGGACTAGGCAGCTACAATGAGCAGTTCTTC
.	TRBJ2-2	15	TRBV11-2	.	CASRATGANTGELFF	TGTGCCAGCAGGGCGACAGGAGCAAACACCGGGGAGCTGTTTTTT
.	TRBJ2-2	15	TRBV9	TRBD1	CASSSNRGRTGELFF	TGTGCCAGCAGCTCAAACAGGGGGCGAACCGGGGAGCTGTTTTTT
.	TRBJ2-7	16	TRBV7-3	TRBD2	CASSLMASGGTHEQYF	TGTGCCAGCAGCTTAATGGCTAGCGGGGGGACCCACGAGCAGTACTTC
once	TRBJ2-1	10	TRBV29-1	.	CSVREYEQFF	TGCAGCGTTCGGGAGTATGAGCAGTTCTTC